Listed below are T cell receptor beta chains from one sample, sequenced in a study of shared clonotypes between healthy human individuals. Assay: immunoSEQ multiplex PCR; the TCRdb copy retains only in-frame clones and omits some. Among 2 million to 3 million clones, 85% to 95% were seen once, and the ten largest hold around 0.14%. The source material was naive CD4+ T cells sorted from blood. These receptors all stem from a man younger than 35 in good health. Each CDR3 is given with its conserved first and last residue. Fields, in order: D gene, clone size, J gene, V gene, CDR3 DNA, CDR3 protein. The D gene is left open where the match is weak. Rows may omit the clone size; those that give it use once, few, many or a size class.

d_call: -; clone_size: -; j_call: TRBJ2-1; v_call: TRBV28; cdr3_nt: TGTGCCAGCAGCCCAACAACAAATAAAGGTATCAATGAGCAGTTCTTC; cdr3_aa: CASSPTTNKGINEQFF
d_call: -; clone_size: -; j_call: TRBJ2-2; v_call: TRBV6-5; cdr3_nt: TGTGCCAGCAGCCGAGGTGGTGGGGAGCTGTTTTTT; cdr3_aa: CASSRGGGELFF
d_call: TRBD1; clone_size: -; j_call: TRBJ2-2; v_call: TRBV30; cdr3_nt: TGTGCCTGGAGAGGAGGACAGGGGTCCTTCACCGGGGAGCTGTTTTTT; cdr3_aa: CAWRGGQGSFTGELFF
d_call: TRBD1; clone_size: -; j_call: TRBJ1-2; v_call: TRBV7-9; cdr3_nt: TGTGCCAGCAGCTTATCCGCAGGGGGTGCTCATGGCTACACCTTC; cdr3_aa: CASSLSAGGAHGYTF
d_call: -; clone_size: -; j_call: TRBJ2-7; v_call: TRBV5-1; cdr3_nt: TGCGCCAGCAGCTTGGGCTACCCCCCCTACGAGCAGTACTTC; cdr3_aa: CASSLGYPPYEQYF
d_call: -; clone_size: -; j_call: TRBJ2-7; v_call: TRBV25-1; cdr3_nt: TGTGCCAGCAGTGAATCTAACAGCGAATACGAGCAGTACTTC; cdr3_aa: CASSESNSEYEQYF
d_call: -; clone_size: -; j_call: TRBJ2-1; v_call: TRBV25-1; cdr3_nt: TGTGCCAGCAGTGTGGTGAGTAGGAATGAGCAGTTCTTC; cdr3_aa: CASSVVSRNEQFF
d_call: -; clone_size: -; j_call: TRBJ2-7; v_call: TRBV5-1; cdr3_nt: TGCGCCAGCAGCTTAGACATCAACTCCTACGAGCAGTACTTC; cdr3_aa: CASSLDINSYEQYF
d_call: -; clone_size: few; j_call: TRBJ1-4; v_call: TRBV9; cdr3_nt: TGTGCCAGCGCACGGGGGGCTAATGAAAAACTGTTTTTT; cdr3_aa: CASARGANEKLFF
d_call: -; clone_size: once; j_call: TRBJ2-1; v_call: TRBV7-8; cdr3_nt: TGTGCCAGCAGCTTAGCGCAATTCTTCGGTCGACAGACCAATGAGCAGTTCTTC; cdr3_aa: CASSLAQFFGRQTNEQFF
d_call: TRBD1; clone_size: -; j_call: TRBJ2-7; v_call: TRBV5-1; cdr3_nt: TGCGCCAGCAGCCTTCCCGGACAGGGCTACGAGCAGTACTTC; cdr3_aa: CASSLPGQGYEQYF
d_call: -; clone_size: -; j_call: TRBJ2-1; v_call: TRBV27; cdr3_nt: TGTGCCACCCGCAGGTCGCCCGGCAATGAGCAGTTCTTC; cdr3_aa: CATRRSPGNEQFF
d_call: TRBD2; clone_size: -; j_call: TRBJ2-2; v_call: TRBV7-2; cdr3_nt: TGTGCCAGCAGCCGACCGCCGGGACTAGCGGGATGGGGAACCGGGGAGCTGTTTTTT; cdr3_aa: CASSRPPGLAGWGTGELFF
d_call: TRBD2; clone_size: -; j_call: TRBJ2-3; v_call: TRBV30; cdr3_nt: TGTGCCTGGAGTGTACTACCAGTGGCTAGCGGAAGCACAGATACGCAGTATTTT; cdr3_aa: CAWSVLPVASGSTDTQYF
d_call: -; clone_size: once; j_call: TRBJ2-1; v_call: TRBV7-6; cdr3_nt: TGTGCCAGCAGCTTTGGGGGAGAGCAGTTCTTC; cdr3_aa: CASSFGGEQFF
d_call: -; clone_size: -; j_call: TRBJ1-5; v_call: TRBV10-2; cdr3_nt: TGCGCCAGCAGTGAGGGTTTTGGGCAGCCCCAGCATTTT; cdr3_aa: CASSEGFGQPQHF
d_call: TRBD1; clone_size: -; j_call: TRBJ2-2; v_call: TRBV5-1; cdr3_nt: TGCGCCAGCTCTATTACAGGGGACACCGGGGAGCTGTTTTTT; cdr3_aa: CASSITGDTGELFF
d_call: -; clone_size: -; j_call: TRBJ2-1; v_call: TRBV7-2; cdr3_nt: TGTGCCAGCAGCTTAGATAGCAATGAGCAGTTCTTC; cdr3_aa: CASSLDSNEQFF
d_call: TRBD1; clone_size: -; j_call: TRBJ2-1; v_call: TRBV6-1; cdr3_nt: TGTGCCAGCAGTCGACAGGGCTATGAGCAGTTCTTC; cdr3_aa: CASSRQGYEQFF
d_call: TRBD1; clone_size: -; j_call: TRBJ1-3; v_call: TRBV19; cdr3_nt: TGTGCCAGTAGTTATCCTGGACAGGGCGCTGGAAACACCATATATTTT; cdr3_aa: CASSYPGQGAGNTIYF
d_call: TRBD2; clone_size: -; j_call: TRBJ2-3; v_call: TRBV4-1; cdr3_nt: TGCGCCAGCAGCCTTGGGACTAGCGGGGGGGCAGCAGATACGCAGTATTTT; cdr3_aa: CASSLGTSGGAADTQYF
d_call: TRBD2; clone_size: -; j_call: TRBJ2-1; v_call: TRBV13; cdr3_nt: TGTGCCAGCAGCTTGGCTAGCGGGGGGGGAAGTGATGAGCAGTTCTTC; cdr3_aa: CASSLASGGGSDEQFF
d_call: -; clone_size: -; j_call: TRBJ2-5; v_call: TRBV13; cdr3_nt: TGTGCCAGCAGCTTAGGGCAGTACCAAGAGACCCAGTACTTC; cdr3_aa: CASSLGQYQETQYF
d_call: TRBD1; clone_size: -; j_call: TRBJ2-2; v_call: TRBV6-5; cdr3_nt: TGTGCCAGCAGTGACAGGGGGCGGACCGGGGAGCTGTTTTTT; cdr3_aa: CASSDRGRTGELFF
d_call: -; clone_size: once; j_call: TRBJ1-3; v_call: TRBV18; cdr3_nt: TGTGCCAGCTCAGCAGACCCCTCTGGAAACACCATATATTTT; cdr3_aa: CASSADPSGNTIYF
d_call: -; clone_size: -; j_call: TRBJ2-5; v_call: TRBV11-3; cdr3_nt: TGTGCCAGCAGCTTGACCGGGGGCGGATGGGAGACCCAGTACTTC; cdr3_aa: CASSLTGGGWETQYF
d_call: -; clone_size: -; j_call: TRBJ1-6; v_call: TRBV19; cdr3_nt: TGTGCCAGTAGTATAGATCTCAATTCACCCCTCCACTTT; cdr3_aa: CASSIDLNSPLHF
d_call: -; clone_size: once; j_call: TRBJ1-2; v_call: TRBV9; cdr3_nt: TGTGCCAGCAGCGTAGCAGGCAGGGGCGCAGATGGCTACACCTTC; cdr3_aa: CASSVAGRGADGYTF
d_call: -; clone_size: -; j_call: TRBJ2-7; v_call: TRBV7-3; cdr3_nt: TGTGCCAGCAGCCCCGGTCCCCAAACCTACGAGCAGTACTTC; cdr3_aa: CASSPGPQTYEQYF
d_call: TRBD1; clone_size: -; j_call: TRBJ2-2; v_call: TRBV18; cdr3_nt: TGTGCCAGCTCACACGGGACAGCGAACACCGGGGAGCTGTTTTTT; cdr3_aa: CASSHGTANTGELFF